The clone carrying this T cell receptor beta chain was counted between two and nine times. Its antigen remains unidentified. TCRdb re-derived calls from the reads in MiXCR, one entry per CDR3 protein. The top ten hold 9.5% to 15% of the sample, which has roughly 860,000 distinct CDR3 sequences, roughly 33% seen once. The data were taken from a study of T cell repertoires in cytomegalovirus infection. This CDR3 is 15 amino acids long. CDR1 and CDR2 from the germline V gene are SEHNR and FQNEAQ (reference sequence). With 6 bases removed from V and 0 bases from J, the gap between germline ends came to 12 bases.

The chain links TRBV7-9 to TRBJ1-3; D remains ambiguous. The sequencing used cultured CD8+ T cells from PBMCs, collected from culture after CMV antigen stimulation. The TCR was taken from a human donor in good health (CMV status not recorded). Some clones in this sample may be carry-over from other donors' samples. The CDR3 sequence is CASSSREGSGNTIYF. CDR3 in DNA: TGTGCCAGCAGTTCTCGAGAGGGCTCTGGAAACACCATATATTTT.